This T cell receptor (beta chain) was sequenced in a study of T-cell memory formation after mild COVID-19. This CDR3 has 15 residues. Trimming took off 6 bases at V and 4 bases at J, with 18 bases between the two ends. MiXCR was run by TCRdb on the 5' RACE reads, yielding one entry per CDR3 protein. Here the sample spans approximately 480,000 distinct CDR3 sequences, over 15% being singletons. The chain has TRBV12-3 or TRBV12-4 and TRBJ1-2, with a weak D call TRBD1 (5 bases). The sequence was collected from an adult woman who had mild COVID-19 (a few samples of this study predate the infection). Cell type and time point are not known. Sequenced input: PBMCs or a T cell subset sorted from them (not recorded which). For the CDR3, the DNA is TGTGCCAGCAGCCTCCGCTCCGGCAGGGTCTATGGCTACACCTTC. It encodes CASSLRSGRVYGYTF.